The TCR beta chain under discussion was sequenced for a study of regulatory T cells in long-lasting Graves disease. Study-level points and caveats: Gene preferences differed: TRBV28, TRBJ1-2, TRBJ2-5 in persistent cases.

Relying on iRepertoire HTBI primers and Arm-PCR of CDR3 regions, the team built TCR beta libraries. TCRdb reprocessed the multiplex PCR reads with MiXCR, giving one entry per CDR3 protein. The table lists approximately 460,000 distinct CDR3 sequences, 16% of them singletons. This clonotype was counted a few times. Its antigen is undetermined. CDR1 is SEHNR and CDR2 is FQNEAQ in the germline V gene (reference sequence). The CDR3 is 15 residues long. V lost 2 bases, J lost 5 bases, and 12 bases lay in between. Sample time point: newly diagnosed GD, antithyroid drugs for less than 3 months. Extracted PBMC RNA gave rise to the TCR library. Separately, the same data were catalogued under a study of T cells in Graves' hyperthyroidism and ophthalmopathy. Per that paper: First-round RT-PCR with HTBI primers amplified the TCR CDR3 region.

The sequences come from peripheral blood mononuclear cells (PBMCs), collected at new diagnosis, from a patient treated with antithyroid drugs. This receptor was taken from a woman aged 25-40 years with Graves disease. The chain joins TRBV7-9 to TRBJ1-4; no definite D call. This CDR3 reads CASSLSRPANEKLFF. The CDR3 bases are TGTGCCAGCAGCTTAAGTAGGCCAGCGAATGAAAAACTGTTTTTT.